The TCR beta chain described here comes from a study of T cells in Graves' hyperthyroidism and ophthalmopathy (dated by TCRdb to about 2019). About the investigation overall: Peripheral blood was collected at initial diagnosis, before any treatment. TCR V-J signatures able to tell the groups apart were searched for in a discovery cohort of 95 to 100 patients, of whom more than 40 had Graves' ophthalmopathy and around 57 had stable Graves' hyperthyroidism. Prospective prediction of ophthalmopathy was tested in an independent validation cohort of fewer than 20 hyperthyroidism patients and some 17 patients who later progressed to ophthalmopathy. For training and testing, the 100 or so patients in the discovery cohort were randomly divided in a 7:3 ratio. In addition, the study compared T-cell repertoires in thyroid tissue and in blood from roughly six Graves' hyperthyroidism patients. Once sampling was done, hyperthyroidism patients were given methimazole at a starting dose of 30 mg daily, whereas ophthalmopathy patients were given high-dose intravenous methylprednisolone. The paper reports TCR Vbeta CDR3 sequencing of roughly 140 peripheral blood samples: 43 ophthalmopathy, under 80 hyperthyroidism and around 17 progressor patients.

Stable Graves' hyperthyroidism was defined as the absence of progression to ophthalmopathy over 18 months of follow-up. Hyperthyroidism patients were newly diagnosed, with disease duration under 2 months, and aged 18 to 65 years. Any patient with an uncontrolled infection, another autoimmune disease, pregnancy or lactation was excluded. Diagnoses were established on the basis of clinical symptoms, serum thyroxine and TRAb, thyroid ultrasound, and orbital computed tomography. PBMCs were separated from roughly 10 ml of fresh peripheral blood using Ficoll-Paque density gradient centrifugation. Total RNA was extracted with Trizol reagent, and quality was checked on an Agilent 2100 Bioanalyzer. This clonotype showed up just a few times. Its recognized antigen is unknown. The record has no base qualities; no much larger clone is one base away. What the study reported, not specific to this receptor: Sample size was not statistically predetermined, and blinding of investigators to group allocation was not performed. In validation, the model predicted progression to ophthalmopathy with roughly 70% sensitivity and less than 75% specificity, a median of 6.5 months before onset. Blood samples also contained most of the expanded thyroid clonotypes (frequency above 0.001), which suggests that blood repertoires may reflect thyroid immune responses. A 13 V-J signature model separated ophthalmopathy from stable hyperthyroidism, with approximately 87% sensitivity and 81.08% specificity in cross-validation and 80%/75% in testing.

The TCR beta CDR3 regions were amplified from the RNA transcripts. A first-round RT-PCR of the TCR CDR3 used the HTBI primer set with the Qiagen OneStep RT-PCR kit. Libraries were constructed in a second round of multiplex PCR, after which size selection and purification were performed. Paired-end sequencing of the libraries was performed with 100 bp reads on an Illumina HiSeq2000. Concerning the study's data processing: SOAPnuke was used to process the raw data, with reads discarded if the reads contained adapters or uncalled bases, had a mean Phred below 15, or lacked an exact constant-primer or identifier match. COPE v1.2.5 was used to merge high-quality paired reads, and clonotypes were defined as unique nucleotide sequences. MiTCR v1.1 was used to align clonotypes to the IMGT TRBV, TRBD and TRBJ reference segments. Only V-J combinations with frequency above 0.0001, covering about 99% of repertoires, were analysed. A TCS score was defined as the ratio between F50 (clonal expansion) and ExV (chaos), using BLOSUM62-based TCRdist between CDR3 peptides within each V-J. Welch's t-statistics and random forest reduced roughly 500 V-J features to under 15, which were used in a naive Bayes classifier (R e1071). The raw public data were reprocessed by TCRdb itself: fastp quality trimming at Q25, MiXCR clonotype calling, in-frame beta chains only. Each record represents a unique CDR3 protein, reported with the most common genes and DNA among its rows. These V and J calls are TCRdb output, not the study's own analysis. The sample table records some 770,000 distinct CDR3 sequences; around 15% of these occur just once. Around 7.7% of the sample is in the top ten clones.

The sequenced material came from blood. This TCR was recovered from a man aged 18 to 29 with Graves' hyperthyroidism.

This receptor carries the CDR3 CSAPGDAFGNTIYF. DNA sequence: TGCAGTGCCCCAGGAGACGCTTTTGGAAACACCATATATTTT. The chain links TRBV20-1 with TRBJ1-3, with the D gene not clear enough to name. The CDR3 starts with the cysteine, ends with the phenylalanine, and has 14 residues. Of all the DNA, just the CDR3 is kept, 42 bases in frame from base 1. Relative to germline, V is 6 bases shorter and J is 3 bases shorter, with 15 bases between their ends. In the germline V gene (reference sequence), CDR1 corresponds to DFQATT and CDR2 to SNEGSKA.